The clone carrying this T cell receptor beta chain occurred many times. The sample comes from a study of T cells in Graves' hyperthyroidism and ophthalmopathy. From RNA transcripts, TCR beta CDR3 regions were amplified. The primer set for the first-round RT-PCR of the TCR CDR3 was HTBI. TCRdb independently ran MiXCR on the multiplex PCR reads; one entry per CDR3 protein. Of more than 250,000 distinct CDR3 sequences listed, approximately 16% were seen once; the top ten hold roughly 30%. PBMCs stemmed from less than 13 ml fresh peripheral blood. CDR3 size: 17 residues. The V and J ends lost 3 bases and 4 bases respectively, with 21 bases between them. CDR1 and CDR2 (germline): SGHAT, FQNNGV.

The sequencing input was blood. The chain is built from TRBV11-2 and TRBJ1-1; D is unresolved. This sequence was found in a woman aged 50 to 60 with Graves' hyperthyroidism that later progressed to Graves' ophthalmopathy. The CDR3 here is CASSFRDNAIGITEAFF. CDR3 DNA: TGTGCCAGCAGCTTCCGGGATAATGCCATTGGGATCACTGAAGCTTTCTTT. Supplemented by reference TRBV11-2 and TRBJ1-1, the full variable domain reads EAGVAQSPRYKIIEKRQSVAFWCNPISGHATLYWYQQILGQGPKLLIQFQNNGVVDDSQLPKDRFSAERLKGVDSTLKIQPAKLEDSAVYLCASSFRDNAIGITEAFFGQGTRLTVV.